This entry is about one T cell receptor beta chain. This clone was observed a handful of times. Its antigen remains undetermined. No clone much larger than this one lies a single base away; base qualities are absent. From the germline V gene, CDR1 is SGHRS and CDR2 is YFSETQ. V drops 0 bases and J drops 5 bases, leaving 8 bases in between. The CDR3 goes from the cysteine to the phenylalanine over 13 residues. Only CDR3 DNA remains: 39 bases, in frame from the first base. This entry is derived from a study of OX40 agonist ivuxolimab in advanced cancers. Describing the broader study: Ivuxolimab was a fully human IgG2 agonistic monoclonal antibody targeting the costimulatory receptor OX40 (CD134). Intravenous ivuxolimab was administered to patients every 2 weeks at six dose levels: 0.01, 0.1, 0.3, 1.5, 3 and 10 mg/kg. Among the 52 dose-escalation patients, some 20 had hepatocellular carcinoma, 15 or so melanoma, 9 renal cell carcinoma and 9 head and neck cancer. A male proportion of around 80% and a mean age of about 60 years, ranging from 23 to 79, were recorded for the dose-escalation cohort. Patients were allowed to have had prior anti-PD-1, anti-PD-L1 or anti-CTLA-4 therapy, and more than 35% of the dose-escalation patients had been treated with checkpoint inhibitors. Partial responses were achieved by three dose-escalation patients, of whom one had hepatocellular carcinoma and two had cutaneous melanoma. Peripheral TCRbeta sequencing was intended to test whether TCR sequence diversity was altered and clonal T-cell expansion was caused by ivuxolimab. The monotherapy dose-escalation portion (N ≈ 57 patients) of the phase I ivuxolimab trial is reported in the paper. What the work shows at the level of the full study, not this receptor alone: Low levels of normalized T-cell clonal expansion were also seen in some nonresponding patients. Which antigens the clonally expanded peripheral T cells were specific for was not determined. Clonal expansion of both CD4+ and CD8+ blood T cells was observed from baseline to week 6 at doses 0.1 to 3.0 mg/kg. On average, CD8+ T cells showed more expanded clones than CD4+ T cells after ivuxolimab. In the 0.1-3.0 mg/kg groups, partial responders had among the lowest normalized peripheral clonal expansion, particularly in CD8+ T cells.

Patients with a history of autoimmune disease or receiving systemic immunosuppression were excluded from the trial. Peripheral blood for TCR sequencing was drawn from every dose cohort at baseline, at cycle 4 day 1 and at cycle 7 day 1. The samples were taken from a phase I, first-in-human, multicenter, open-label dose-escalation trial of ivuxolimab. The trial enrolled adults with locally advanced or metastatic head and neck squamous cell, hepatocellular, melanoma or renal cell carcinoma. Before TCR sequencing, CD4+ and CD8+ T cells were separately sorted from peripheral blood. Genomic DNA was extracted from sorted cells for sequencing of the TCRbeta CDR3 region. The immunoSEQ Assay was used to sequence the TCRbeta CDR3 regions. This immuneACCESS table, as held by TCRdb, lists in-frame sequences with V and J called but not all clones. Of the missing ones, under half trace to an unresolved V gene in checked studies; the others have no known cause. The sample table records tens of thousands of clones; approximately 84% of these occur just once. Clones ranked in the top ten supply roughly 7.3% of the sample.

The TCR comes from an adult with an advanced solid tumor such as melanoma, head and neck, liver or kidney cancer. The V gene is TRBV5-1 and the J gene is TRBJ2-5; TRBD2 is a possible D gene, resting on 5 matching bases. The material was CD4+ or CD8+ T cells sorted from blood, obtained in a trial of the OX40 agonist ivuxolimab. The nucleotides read TGCGCCAGCAGCTTGGCGCTAGCCGAGACCCAGTACTTC. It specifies CASSLALAETQYF.